This T cell receptor (beta chain) was sequenced in a study of T cell responses to AZD1222 COVID-19 vaccine. The method was immunoSEQ multiplex PCR; TCRdb's version includes in-frame clones alone and lacks a portion of them. There are about 78,000 clones in the sample; 80% to 85% occur only once, and around 3% lies in the top ten. General study findings and limits: Elevations in Spike-specific TCR breadth and depth followed administration of two AZD1222 doses. Close to half of all spike-specific TCRs reportedly target regions of the variants that are unmutated.

The CDR3 consists of 15 residues. From germline, CDR1 is MNHEY and CDR2 SMNVEV (reference sequence). Trimming took off 3 bases at V and 0 bases at J, with 8 bases between the two ends. Details on this clone: The antigen is unknown.

The sample in question was peripheral blood, obtained on day 0 of AZD1222 vaccination. V gene TRBV27 combines with J gene TRBJ2-2; no definite D call. This sequence originates from an adult in good health. CDR3 in amino acids: CASSFSVANTGELFF. CDR3 DNA: TGTGCCAGCAGTTTTTCTGTGGCGAACACCGGGGAGCTGTTTTTT.